This TCR beta chain was obtained from a study of CD8+CD57+ T cells in acquired aplastic anemia. Study-wide background: DNA per sorted CD4+ or CD8+ sample ranged about 0.19 to 30 ug, averaging roughly 3.5 ug. Whole-study findings and limits: Levels of CD8+ Simpson's diversity were not significantly distinct in patients versus controls. Overlapping CD8+ CDR3 repertoires of patients and controls contained roughly 27 shared sequences.

This clonotype was recorded many times. The antigen is unknown. The study profiled TCR beta VDJ and CDR3 using genomic DNA as template. TCRdb re-analysed the reads in MiXCR, keeping a single row per CDR3 protein. The table has approximately 190,000 distinct CDR3 sequences, 40% to 50% seen once. All patients picked for sequencing had shown, by flow cytometry, an expansion of CD8+CD57+ cells. Blood came from patients not yet given any therapy. Germline CDR1 reads SGHVS; CDR2 reads FQNEAQ. There are 15 residues in the CDR3. Trimming removed 5 bases from V and 2 bases from J, with 16 bases in between. The sequenced sample was sorted CD4+, CD8+, or CD8+CD57+ T cells (not recorded which) from PBMCs. This TCR was recovered from a human donor with aplastic anemia. The chain links TRBV7-8 to TRBJ2-7, with D perhaps assigned TRBD1 or TRBD2 (6 bases each). The chain's CDR3 is CASSLVKGGTYEQYF. The DNA of the CDR3 is TGTGCCAGCAGCCTCGTAAAGGGGGGAACCTACGAGCAGTACTTC.